The 17 T cell receptor beta chains given below trace back to one sample, sequenced in a study of T cell changes during pregnancy in multiple sclerosis. Assay: immunoSEQ multiplex PCR; the TCRdb copy retains only in-frame clones and omits some. The data contain 40,000 or so clones, 90% to 95% of them singletons. This material consisted of peripheral blood, taken before pregnancy. The receptors shown here come from a female donor with multiple sclerosis, enrolled in a pregnancy study.

This clone is medium-sized within its sample. The chain recombines TRBV2 with TRBJ1-5, with a tentative D call TRBD1 (5 bases). Trimming cost V 10 bases and J 2 bases, with 18 bases left between them. The CDR3 has 15 residues. Germline V CDR1 and CDR2: SNHLY, FYNNEI. CDR3 bases: TGTGCCACCGCCCCGGATGCAGGGCGCAATCAGCCCCAGCATTTT. Translated, it gives CATAPDAGRNQPQHF.

The chain links TRBV6-1 to TRBJ2-1; 7 bases agree with TRBD2. CDR1 and CDR2 from the germline V gene are MNHNS and SASEGT. This CDR3 spans 14 amino acids. Losses at the gene ends were 3 bases for V and 8 bases for J; bases not matched to a gene: 7. DNA for the CDR3: TGTGCCAGCAGTGATGCGGGAGAGGCTGATGAGCAGTTCTTC. Encoded protein: CASSDAGEADEQFF.

The chain recombines TRBV30 with TRBJ2-2; maybe TRBD1 (5 bases). The CDR3 covers 14 residues. The V gene lost 1 base and the J gene lost 3 bases, with 9 bases spanning the gap. Germline V gene data show CDR1 as GTSNPN and CDR2 as SVGIG (reference sequence). The CDR3 loop reads CAWSEGHHTGELFF. The CDR3 DNA follows: TGTGCCTGGAGTGAAGGACACCACACCGGGGAGCTGTTTTTT.

The chain combines TRBV14 with TRBJ1-3; D call uncertain. Germline V gene data show CDR1 as SGHDN and CDR2 as FVKESK. The V and J ends lost 4 bases and 1 base respectively, with 17 bases between them. The CDR3 sequence is 17 residues long. The CDR3 nucleotides read TGTGCCAGCAGCCTCAACCAGGCGTTTCCATCTGGAAACACCATATATTTT. This encodes CASSLNQAFPSGNTIYF.

This chain connects TRBV4-3 to TRBJ2-3, with 7 bases identical to TRBD2. J lost 5 bases, V lost 0 bases, and 2 bases had no gene match. Germline CDR1 is LGHNA and CDR2 is YSLEER. CDR3 size: 14 residues. The CDR3 loop is CASSQDGRGDTQYF. The DNA for the CDR3 is TGCGCCAGCAGCCAAGATGGGAGGGGAGATACGCAGTATTTT.

The chain has TRBV6-5 and TRBJ2-7, with 15 bases that match TRBD2. With 5 bases clipped from V and 6 bases from J, the junction kept 5 bases outside the gene matches. The germline gives CDR1 MNHEY, CDR2 SVGAGI. CDR3 length: 15 residues. CDR3 sequence (DNA): TGTGCCAGCAGTCGTGGACTAGCGGGAGGGCTCGAGCAGTACTTC. Translation gives CASSRGLAGGLEQYF.

The rearrangement uses TRBV5-1 and TRBJ2-2; no firm D call. The CDR3 sequence is 15 residues long. Germline CDR1 SGHRS, CDR2 YFSETQ. V lost 4 bases, J lost 0 bases, and 10 bases lay in between. CDR3 in amino acids: CASSMGSPNTGELFF. The DNA of the CDR3 is TGCGCCAGCAGCATGGGTAGTCCGAACACCGGGGAGCTGTTTTTT.

V and J are TRBV5-1 and TRBJ2-1; no firm D call. The CDR3 is made up of 16 amino acids. Germline V gene data show CDR1 as SGHRS and CDR2 as YFSETQ. Trimming stripped 0 bases from V and 2 bases from J, with 12 bases between. CDR3 coding DNA: TGCGCCAGCAGCTTGGCTAATCAGGTTACCTACAATGAGCAGTTCTTC. This encodes CASSLANQVTYNEQFF.

The chain is built from TRBV28 and TRBJ1-1; 10 bases line up with TRBD1. Trimming at V came to 6 bases and at J to 5 bases, leaving 6 bases not matched to a gene. Germline lookup yields CDR1 MDHEN and CDR2 SYDVKM. The CDR3 covers 14 residues. CDR3: CASSPGQGGTEAFF. CDR3 coding DNA: TGTGCCAGCAGCCCCGGACAGGGGGGGACTGAAGCTTTCTTT.

In DNA, the CDR3 is TGCGCCAGCAGCTCCCTCCCGCTAGCGGGAGGGCTCTCAAATGAGCAGTTCTTC. It yields the protein CASSSLPLAGGLSNEQFF. The genes are TRBV5-1 and TRBJ2-1; 12 bases fit TRBD2. Germline V lookup: CDR1 SGHRS, CDR2 YFSETQ. V gave up 3 bases and J gave up 7 bases; unmatched junction bases: 14. There are 18 residues in the CDR3. The full variable domain, rest sourced from reference TRBV5-1 and TRBJ2-1, is KAGVTQTPRYLIKTRGQQVTLSCSPISGHRSVSWYQQTPGQGLQFLFEYFSETQRNKGNFPGRFSGRQFSNSRSEMNVSTLELGDSALYLCASSSLPLAGGLSNEQFFGPGTRLTVL.

The chain joins TRBV5-5 to TRBJ1-4; the match to TRBD1 covers 7 bases. CDR1 SGHKS and CDR2 YYEKEE come from the germline V gene (reference sequence). The trim removed 0 bases at V and 4 bases at J, leaving 6 bases unmatched. The CDR3 consists of 16 residues. The CDR3 bases are TGTGCCAGCAGCTTGGTGGCAGGGGGAGGTAATGAAAAACTGTTTTTT. Translated, it gives CASSLVAGGGNEKLFF.

A few counts support this clone. The chain links TRBV4-2 to TRBJ1-2, with D unclear. CDR1 and CDR2 (germline): LGHNA, YNFKEQ. Trimming took off 4 bases at V and 5 bases at J, with 14 bases between the two ends. The CDR3 is 14 amino acids. CDR3 sequence reads: CASSRMNFGYGYTF. CDR3 DNA sequence: TGTGCCAGCAGCCGTATGAACTTCGGGTATGGCTACACCTTC.

The rearrangement uses TRBV5-1 and TRBJ2-7; possible D gene TRBD2, 6 bases. CDR1 and CDR2 from the germline V gene are SGHRS and YFSETQ. V lost 5 bases, J lost 0 bases, and 12 bases lay in between. The CDR3 runs to 14 residues. The CDR3 coding sequence is TGCGCCAGCAGTCTTAGCGGATACTCCTACGAGCAGTACTTC. Its translation: CASSLSGYSYEQYF.

The J gene is TRBJ1-1, the V gene TRBV2; D gene unclear. The CDR3 is 16 residues long. Germline V CDR1 and CDR2: SNHLY, FYNNEI. Trimming left V 1 base short and J 0 bases short, with 12 bases between. The CDR3 sequence: CASSEGRVAVNTEAFF. DNA of the CDR3: TGTGCCAGCAGTGAAGGGAGAGTGGCAGTGAACACTGAAGCTTTCTTT.

This chain uses TRBV29-1 with TRBJ1-5; D might be TRBD1 (5 bases). Germline V gene data show CDR1 as SQVTM and CDR2 as ANQGSEA. V lost 5 bases, J lost 7 bases, and 15 bases lay in between. This CDR3 spans 13 amino acids. The chain's CDR3 is CSVYEGLGQPQHF. CDR3 coding DNA: TGCAGCGTTTACGAGGGACTCGGGCAGCCCCAGCATTTT. Drawing the rest from reference TRBV29-1 and TRBJ1-5, the complete variable domain is SAVISQKPSRDICQRGTSLTIQCQVDSQVTMMFWYRQQPGQSLTLIATANQGSEATYESGFVIDKFPISRPNLTFSTLTVSNMSPEDSSIYLCSVYEGLGQPQHFGDGTRLSIL.

The gene calls are TRBV18 and TRBJ1-1; D may be TRBD1 (6 bases). CDR1 is KGHSH, CDR2 LQKENI, per germline. The CDR3 extends over 15 amino acids. V dropped 3 bases and J dropped 2 bases, with 13 bases sitting between them. The CDR3 DNA reads as TGTGCCAGCTCACCCGCGCGGACAGCAAACACTGAAGCTTTCTTT. The encoded protein is CASSPARTANTEAFF. Variable domain in full (rest from reference TRBV18 and TRBJ1-1): NAGVMQNPRHLVRRRGQEARLRCSPMKGHSHVYWYRQLPEEGLKFMVYLQKENIIDESGMPKERFSAEFPKEGPSILRIQQVVRGDSAAYFCASSPARTANTEAFFGQGTRLTVV.

This clone was counted once. The rearrangement uses TRBV15 and TRBJ2-7, with 13 bases lining up with TRBD2. Germline CDR1 reads LNHNV; CDR2 reads YYDKDF (reference sequence). The CDR3 sequence is 15 residues long. J lost 3 bases, V lost 7 bases, and 6 bases had no gene match. CDR3 protein: CATTWGTSGDYEQYF. The CDR3 DNA is TGTGCCACCACCTGGGGGACTAGCGGGGACTACGAGCAGTACTTC. The whole variable domain, remainder taken from reference TRBV15 and TRBJ2-7, is DAMVIQNPRYQVTQFGKPVTLSCSQTLNHNVMYWYQQKSSQAPKLLFHYYDKDFNNEADTPDNFQSRRPNTSFCFLDIRSPGLGDTAMYLCATTWGTSGDYEQYFGPGTRLTVT.